The T cell receptor (beta chain) under discussion was sequenced for a study of type 1 and type 2 diabetes patients. As for the study in general: Sequencing for the whole study yielded about 20 million paired-end reads.

The PCR template was genomic DNA. Multiplex PCR with 30 forward and 13 reverse primers amplified the TCR beta CDR3. TCRdb processed the multiplex PCR reads anew with MiXCR; each CDR3 protein has one entry. The sample carries fewer than 350,000 distinct CDR3 sequences, 47% recorded once. There are a few counts of this clonotype. The sequenced sample was peripheral blood mononuclear cells (PBMCs). The clonotype was recovered from a young man with type 2 diabetes.

CDR3 amino acids: CASNYELLGPQHF. The CDR3 DNA sequence: TGTGCCAGCAACTACGAGCTTCTAGGGCCCCAGCATTTT. The chain is built from TRBV2 and TRBJ1-5; D not certain. CDR1 SNHLY and CDR2 FYNNEI come from the germline V gene. This CDR3 is 13 amino acids long. V was trimmed by 7 bases and J by 9 bases, leaving 16 bases between them.